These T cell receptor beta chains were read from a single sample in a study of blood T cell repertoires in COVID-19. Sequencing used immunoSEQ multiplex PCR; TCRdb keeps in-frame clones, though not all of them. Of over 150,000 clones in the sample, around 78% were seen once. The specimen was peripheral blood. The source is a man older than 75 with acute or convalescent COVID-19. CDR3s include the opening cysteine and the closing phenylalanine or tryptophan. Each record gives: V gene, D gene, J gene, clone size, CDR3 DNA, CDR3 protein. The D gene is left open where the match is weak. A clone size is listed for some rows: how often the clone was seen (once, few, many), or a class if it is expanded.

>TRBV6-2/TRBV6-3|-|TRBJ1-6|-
TGTGCCAGCAGTTACGCTTTCGGAGAAATTTATAATTCACCCCTCCACTTT
CASSYAFGEIYNSPLHF
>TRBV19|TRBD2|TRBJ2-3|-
TGTGCCAGTAGTAGACGGGACTACAGCACAGATACGCAGTATTTT
CASSRRDYSTDTQYF
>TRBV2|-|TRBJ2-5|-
TGTGCCAGTGGGGGGACTCAAGAGACCCAGTACTTC
CASGGTQETQYF
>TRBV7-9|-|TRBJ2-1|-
TGTGCCAGCAGCTTATCATCAGGGAATGAGCAGTTCTTC
CASSLSSGNEQFF
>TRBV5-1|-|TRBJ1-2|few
TGCGCCAGCAGGCCTAACACAGACCCCTATGGCTACACCTTC
CASRPNTDPYGYTF
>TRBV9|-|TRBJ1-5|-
TGTGCCAGCAGCGTATTCGAGGGAGGAGGGTCGCCCCAGCATTTT
CASSVFEGGGSPQHF
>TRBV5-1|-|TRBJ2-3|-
TGCGCCAGCACGAGGGGGGGTGGCACAGATACGCAGTATTTT
CASTRGGGTDTQYF
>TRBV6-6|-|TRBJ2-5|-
TGTGCCAGCAGTTACTCGACCGGGGAAGAGACCCAGTACTTC
CASSYSTGEETQYF
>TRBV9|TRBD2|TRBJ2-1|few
TGTGCCAGCAGCGGTAGCGGGGGTTACAATGAGCAGTTCTTC
CASSGSGGYNEQFF
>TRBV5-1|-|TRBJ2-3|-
TGCGCCAGCAGCTCACGACTCTTAGATACGCAGTATTTT
CASSSRLLDTQYF
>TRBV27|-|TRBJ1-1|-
TGTGCCAGCAGGGTTTGGGGCAGGGCCACTGAAGCTTTCTTT
CASRVWGRATEAFF
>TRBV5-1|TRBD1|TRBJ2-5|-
TGCGCCAGCAGCTTGGAGACAGGGTGGGTGAAAGAGACCCAGTACTTC
CASSLETGWVKETQYF
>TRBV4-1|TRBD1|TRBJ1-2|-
TGCGCCAGCAGCCAAGGATTGGACAGGGACTATGGCTACACCTTC
CASSQGLDRDYGYTF
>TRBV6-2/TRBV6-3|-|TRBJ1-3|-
TGTGCCAGCAGTAGGGGCCGATCCTCTGGAAACACCATATATTTT
CASSRGRSSGNTIYF
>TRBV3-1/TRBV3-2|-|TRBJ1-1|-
TGTGCCAGCGGCCTAGGGGGGGCAACTGAAGCTTTCTTT
CASGLGGATEAFF
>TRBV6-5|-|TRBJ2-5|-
TGTGCCAGCAGTTACTCGGTACAGTACCAAGAGACCCAGTACTTC
CASSYSVQYQETQYF
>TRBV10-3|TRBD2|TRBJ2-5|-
TGTGCCACCTCTAGCGGGGGGAACCAAGAGACCCAGTACTTC
CATSSGGNQETQYF
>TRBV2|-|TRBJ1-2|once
TGTGCCGCCGCAGGGAACCTTAACTATGGCTACACCTTC
CAAAGNLNYGYTF
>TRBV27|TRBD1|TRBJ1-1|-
TGTGCCAGCAGTACACTACAGGGGACCACTGAAGCTTTCTTT
CASSTLQGTTEAFF
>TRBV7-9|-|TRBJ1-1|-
TGTGCCAGCAGCTTAATCGGGGCTGAAGCTTTCTTT
CASSLIGAEAFF
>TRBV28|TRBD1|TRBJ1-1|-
TGTGCCAGCGACGGACAGGTCACTGAAGCTTTCTTT
CASDGQVTEAFF
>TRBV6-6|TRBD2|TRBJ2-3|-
TGTGCCAGCAGTCTCCGGGGTAGCGGGGTCGGGCAGGGAGATACGCAGTATTTT
CASSLRGSGVGQGDTQYF
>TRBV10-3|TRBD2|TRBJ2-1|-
TGTGCCATCAGTGAGCCCCGGACTAGCGGGACCTACAATGAGCAGTTCTTC
CAISEPRTSGTYNEQFF
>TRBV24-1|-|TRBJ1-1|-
TGTGCCACCTCTAATGCAGGGTCCACTGAAGCTTTCTTT
CATSNAGSTEAFF
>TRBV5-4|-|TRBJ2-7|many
TGTGCCAGCAGCTTGGCTGGACAGAACTACGAGCAGTACTTC
CASSLAGQNYEQYF
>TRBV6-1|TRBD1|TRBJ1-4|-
TGTGCCAGCAGTGAAGTAACAGGGGATGAAAAACTGTTTTTT
CASSEVTGDEKLFF
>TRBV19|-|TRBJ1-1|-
TGTGCCAGTAGTCCCGGGACATCTGAAGCTTTCTTT
CASSPGTSEAFF
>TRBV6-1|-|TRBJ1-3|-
TGTGCCAGCAGTGATTGGGAGGGGGGAGGTGGAAACACCATATATTTT
CASSDWEGGGGNTIYF
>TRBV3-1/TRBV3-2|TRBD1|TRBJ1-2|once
TGTGCCAGCAGCCATCGACAGGGATCTAACTATGGCTACACCTTC
CASSHRQGSNYGYTF
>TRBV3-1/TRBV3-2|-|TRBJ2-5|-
TGTGCCAGCAGGTCAACGCGAGGGGGAGAGACCCAGTACTTC
CASRSTRGGETQYF
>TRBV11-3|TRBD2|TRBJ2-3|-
TGTGCCAGCAGCTCATCCACTCTAGCGGGGTCTAGCACAGATACGCAGTATTTT
CASSSSTLAGSSTDTQYF
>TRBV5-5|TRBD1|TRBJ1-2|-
TGTGCCAGCAGAGAAACCGGGACAGAGACCTATGGCTACACCTTC
CASRETGTETYGYTF
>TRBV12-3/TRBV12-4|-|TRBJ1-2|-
TGTGCCAGCAGGGCACAGGCCGGCTATGGCTACACCTTC
CASRAQAGYGYTF
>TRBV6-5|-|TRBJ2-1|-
TGTGCCAGCAGTTCTGGTGATCCAATCGGGTACAATGAGCAGTTCTTC
CASSSGDPIGYNEQFF
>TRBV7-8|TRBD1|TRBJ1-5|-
TGTGCCAGCAGCTCGGGGACAGGGGTTCAGGTACACAATCAGCCCCAGCATTTT
CASSSGTGVQVHNQPQHF
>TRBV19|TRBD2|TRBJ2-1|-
TGTGCCAGTAGTATAGCCCTAGCGGGGGATCAGTTCTTC
CASSIALAGDQFF
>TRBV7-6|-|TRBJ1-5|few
TGTGCCAGCAGCCCGACAAATTCAAACGCTCAGCCCCAGCATTTT
CASSPTNSNAQPQHF
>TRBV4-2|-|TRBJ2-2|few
TGTGCCAGCAGCCCGGGTCCAAACACCGGGGAGCTGTTTTTT
CASSPGPNTGELFF
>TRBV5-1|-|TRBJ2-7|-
TGCGCCAGCAGCCCCAACTCTGGACAGACCTACGAGCAGTACTTC
CASSPNSGQTYEQYF
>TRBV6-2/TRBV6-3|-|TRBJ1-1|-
TGTGCCAGCAGTTACTCTAGGAGGGATGCTTTCTTT
CASSYSRRDAFF
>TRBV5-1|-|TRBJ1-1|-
TGCGCCAGCAGCACGTCAGGGCAGGGGAACACTGAAGCTTTCTTT
CASSTSGQGNTEAFF
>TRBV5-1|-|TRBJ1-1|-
TGCGCCAGCAGCTTGGCGCAAACTTCTGAAGCTTTCTTT
CASSLAQTSEAFF
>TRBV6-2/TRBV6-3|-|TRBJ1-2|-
TGTGCCAGCAGCCAGGTGGGGAGAGGCTACACCTTC
CASSQVGRGYTF
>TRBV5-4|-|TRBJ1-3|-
TGTGCCAGCAGCTTGGACAGTACCTCTGGAAACACCATATATTTT
CASSLDSTSGNTIYF
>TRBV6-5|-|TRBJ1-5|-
TGTGCCAGCAGTTCAACAGGTGATTGGAATCAGCCCCAGCATTTT
CASSSTGDWNQPQHF